This entry lists 11 T cell receptor beta chains sequenced from one sample in a study of blood T cell repertoires in COVID-19. Measured with immunoSEQ multiplex PCR; TCRdb has only the in-frame clones, and not every one. The sample includes around 40,000 clones, 85% to 90% of them seen just once. The material sequenced was peripheral blood. The receptors come from a man aged 25-40 years with active or convalescent COVID-19.

This clone has just one count. V is TRBV11-2 and J is TRBJ1-2; D possibly corresponds to TRBD1 (6 bases). Germline loops: CDR1 SGHAT, CDR2 FQNNGV. The CDR3 covers 14 residues. V lost 1 base to trimming and J lost 5 bases, with 11 bases between them. The CDR3 is CASSLGTAVYGYTF. DNA of the CDR3: TGTGCCAGCAGCTTAGGGACAGCCGTTTATGGCTACACCTTC.

The chain links TRBV6-2 or TRBV6-3 to TRBJ2-3; D may be TRBD2 (6 bases). Trimming left V 5 bases short and J 2 bases short, with 14 bases between. The germline V gene encodes CDR1 MNHEY and CDR2 SVGEGT. The CDR3 runs 15 residues. As DNA, the CDR3 is TGTGCCAGCAGTCTTAGCGGCCTCCTCACAGATACGCAGTATTTT. As protein: CASSLSGLLTDTQYF.

The V call is TRBV7-8, the J call TRBJ2-6; D may be TRBD1 (5 bases). The CDR3 extends over 17 amino acids. Trimming shortened V by 1 base and J by 2 bases, and 12 bases separated the two germline ends. Looked up from germline, CDR1 is SGHVS and CDR2 is FQNEAQ. CDR3 region: CASSLGQGLTGANVLTF. DNA of the CDR3: TGTGCCAGCAGCTTAGGTCAGGGCCTCACTGGGGCCAACGTCCTGACTTTC.

J is TRBJ2-7 and V is TRBV6-1; D ambiguous. Germline CDR1 MNHNS, CDR2 SASEGT. The CDR3 consists of 15 residues. V was shortened by 1 base and J by 6 bases, with 16 bases between the two germline ends. CDR3 coding DNA: TGTGCCAGCAGTGAAGTTGTTAGCCTTGTGTCCGAGCAGTACGTC. This translates into CASSEVVSLVSEQYV.

The V and J genes are TRBV2 and TRBJ1-2, with unresolved D. Germline V gene data show CDR1 as SNHLY and CDR2 as FYNNEI. The V gene lost 4 bases and the J gene lost 0 bases, with 9 bases spanning the gap. The CDR3 totals 14 residues. The CDR3 loop is CASSAVEANYGYTF. CDR3 DNA sequence: TGTGCCAGCAGTGCAGTGGAGGCTAACTATGGCTACACCTTC.

This chain uses TRBV6-6 with TRBJ1-6; 8 bases match TRBD1. Germline V lookup: CDR1 MNHNY, CDR2 SVGAGI (reference sequence). V shed 4 bases and J 9 bases; nucleotides not matched to a gene: 5. The CDR3 loop spans 14 amino acids. The CDR3 region is CASSSWQGASPLHF. In DNA form, the CDR3 reads TGTGCCAGCAGTTCATGGCAGGGGGCTTCACCCCTCCACTTT.

Note on this clone: Its ends do not fully match the called genes, so a read error is possible. This chain uses TRBV7-7 with TRBJ2-2, with 8 positions matching TRBD1. Germline loops: CDR1 SSHAT, CDR2 FNYEAQ (reference sequence). The CDR3 has 16 amino acids. CDR3 amino acids: CASSSPTGQGAGELFF. CDR3 coding DNA: TGTGCTAGCAGTTCGCCGACAGGACAGGGCGCCGGGGAGCTGTTTTTT.

This rearrangement joins TRBV14 to TRBJ2-1; maybe TRBD2 (6 bases). V was pared by 2 bases and J by 8 bases, with 16 bases between. Looked up from germline, CDR1 is SGHDN and CDR2 is FVKESK. The CDR3 is 15 residues long. The CDR3 DNA sequence: TGTGCCAGCAGCCAATACACGGGCGGGGCCGATGAGCAGTTCTTC. Protein: CASSQYTGGADEQFF.

The CDR3 sequence is CASSFGGSYNEQFF. The CDR3, as DNA: TGTGCCAGCAGCTTCGGCGGGAGCTACAATGAGCAGTTCTTC. The chain recombines TRBV11-3 with TRBJ2-1; TRBD2 agrees at 7 bases. The J segment lost 3 bases and the V segment lost 3 bases, leaving 2 bases of the junction unmatched. The CDR3 contains 14 residues. The V gene's germline CDR1 is SGHNT and CDR2 YENEEA.

The chain combines TRBV6-6 with TRBJ1-1; the D gene is possibly TRBD1 (6 bases). The CDR3 has 14 residues. V lost 7 bases and J 6 bases, leaving 18 bases between the germline ends. The V gene's germline CDR1 is MNHNY and CDR2 SVGAGI (reference sequence). CDR3 sequence (DNA): TGTGCCAGCATCGTCAGGGGAGCAGACGCTGAAGCTTTCTTT. This encodes CASIVRGADAEAFF.

The chain carries TRBV12-5 and TRBJ2-3, with D hard to call. V gave up 6 bases and J gave up 0 bases, with 7 bases separating them. The CDR3 totals 13 residues. Per germline, CDR1 LGHNT and CDR2 FRNRAP. The CDR3 sequence is CASGPDSTDTQYF. CDR3 DNA sequence: TGTGCTAGTGGACCAGATAGCACAGATACGCAGTATTTT.